Shown below are 19 T cell receptor beta chains from a single sample sequenced in a study of neurological immune-mediated disorders. TCRdb itself ran the 5' RACE reads through MiXCR, one entry per CDR3 protein. Among about 59,000 distinct CDR3 sequences listed, 3.5% were seen once. The sample taken for sequencing was PBMCs. These receptor sequences come from a woman in her 30s with multiple sclerosis.

This clonotype was observed many times. The V and J genes are TRBV12-3 or TRBV12-4 and TRBJ2-1; 10 nucleotides agree with TRBD2. The CDR3 extends over 15 amino acids. V was clipped by 7 bases and J by 5 bases; unmatched bases: 8. CDR3 region: CASTLLSGRNNEQFF. In nucleotides, the CDR3 is TGTGCCAGCACCCTACTTAGCGGGAGGAACAATGAGCAGTTCTTC.

This clonotype was seen ten or more times. V gene TRBV4-3 combines with J gene TRBJ2-1; 15 nucleotides line up with TRBD2. With V trimmed by 3 bases and J by 13 bases, 10 bases remained unmatched. This CDR3 is 16 amino acids long. Germline CDR1 LGHNA, CDR2 YSLEER. The DNA of the CDR3 is TGCGCCAGCAGCCAGGACCCGGGACTAGCGGGAGGATCTCAGTTCTTC. This codes for CASSQDPGLAGGSQFF.

This sequence joins TRBV5-1 and TRBJ1-1; D remains unclear. CDR3 length: 12 residues. Trimming left V 7 bases short and J 1 base short, with 8 bases between. Germline CDR1 and CDR2: SGHRS and YFSETQ. Here the CDR3 reads CASGEKNTEAFF. DNA for the CDR3: TGCGCCAGCGGCGAGAAGAACACTGAAGCTTTCTTT. Supplemented by reference TRBV5-1 and TRBJ1-1, the full variable domain reads KAGVTQTPRYLIKTRGQQVTLSCSPISGHRSVSWYQQTPGQGLQFLFEYFSETQRNKGNFPGRFSGRQFSNSRSEMNVSTLELGDSALYLCASGEKNTEAFFGQGTRLTVV.

This clonotype was seen at least ten times. This chain joins TRBV5-6 and TRBJ2-4, with 11 bases fitting TRBD1. J lost 0 bases, V lost 0 bases, and 11 bases had no gene match. Germline CDR1 is SGHDT and CDR2 is YYEEEE. The CDR3 runs 20 residues. CDR3 in DNA: TGTGCCAGCAGCTTGGGGGTCCCGGACAGGGGGCGTTTAGCCAAAAACATTCAGTACTTC. Its protein is CASSLGVPDRGRLAKNIQYF.

This clonotype came up many times. The chain has TRBV9 and TRBJ2-1; the match to TRBD2 covers 10 bases. Germline CDR1 SGDLS, CDR2 YYNGEE. The CDR3 has 15 residues. The junction had 7 bases not matched to a gene; V was cut back by 1 base and J by 9 bases. CDR3 loop: CASSVMLAGDSEQFF. The CDR3 nucleotides read TGTGCCAGCAGCGTAATGCTAGCGGGAGATAGTGAGCAGTTCTTC. Full variable domain (outside the CDR3, taken from reference TRBV9 and TRBJ2-1): DSGVTQTPKHLITATGQRVTLRCSPRSGDLSVYWYQQSLDQGLQFLIQYYNGEERAKGNILERFSAQQFPDLHSELNLSSLELGDSALYFCASSVMLAGDSEQFFGPGTRLTVL.

This clonotype came up many times. This chain joins TRBV5-1 and TRBJ2-2, with a weak D call TRBD1 (6 bases). The CDR3 extends over 15 amino acids. Germline CDR1 and CDR2: SGHRS and YFSETQ. V shed 0 bases and J shed 5 bases, with 11 bases lying between them. The CDR3 coding sequence is TGCGCCAGCAGCTTGGGGGGGCCGAGGACCGGGGAGCTGTTTTTT. This encodes CASSLGGPRTGELFF.

The sample holds many counts of this clonotype. The rearrangement uses TRBV7-9 and TRBJ1-2, with D hard to call. This CDR3 has 13 residues. V gave up 5 bases and J gave up 3 bases, with 10 bases separating them. Germline CDR1 SEHNR, CDR2 FQNEAQ (reference sequence). CDR3 sequence reads: CASSGLPDYGYTF. CDR3 bases: TGTGCCAGCAGCGGTCTTCCCGACTATGGCTACACCTTC.

This clonotype has ten or more counts. At one of its ends the junction is not consistent with the germline gene, which may arise from a read error. CDR3 sequence reads: CASRPDRGGNQPQNF. CDR3 DNA: TGTGCCAGCAGACCAGACAGAGGAGGGAATCAGCCCCAGAATTTT. This chain connects TRBV12-3 or TRBV12-4 to TRBJ1-5; maybe TRBD1 (5 bases). The CDR3 covers 15 residues.

This chain connects TRBV20-1 to TRBJ2-3; D may be TRBD2 (6 bases). CDR1 DFQATT and CDR2 SNEGSKA come from the germline V gene (reference sequence). The CDR3 consists of 14 residues. V lost 5 bases and J lost 2, with 14 bases in between. The CDR3 DNA follows: TGCAGTGCTTTATCGCGGGGTTCCACAGATACGCAGTATTTT. Its protein product is CSALSRGSTDTQYF.

This clonotype has a count of ten or more. Mismatch with germline at one junction end may stem from a read error. The V and J genes are TRBV7-6 and TRBJ1-5, with unresolved D. Germline V CDR1 and CDR2: SGHVS, FNYEAQ. The CDR3 runs 13 residues. The CDR3 sequence is CASSLDPGKPQNF. CDR3 nucleotides: TGTGCCAGCAGCTTAGACCCGGGAAAGCCCCAGAATTTT.

This clonotype was picked up many times. This rearrangement joins TRBV6-5 to TRBJ1-2, with D unresolved. The ends were cut back, 5 bases at V and 8 bases at J, with 21 bases in the middle. Germline V lookup: CDR1 MNHEY, CDR2 SVGAGI. This CDR3 comprises 15 residues. The CDR3, as DNA: TGTGCCAGCAGTCGGGGTGTTGCGGGCGCGGAGGGCTACACCTTC. Its protein product is CASSRGVAGAEGYTF.

This clonotype was observed a handful of times. This chain joins TRBV5-1 and TRBJ1-1, with D hard to call. The V end was cut by 2 bases, the J end by 0 bases, with 14 bases between. Germline assignment: CDR1 SGHRS and CDR2 YFSETQ. The CDR3 is made up of 16 amino acids. The DNA of the CDR3 is TGCGCCAGCAGCTTTGGTCAAGGCGGTCTGAACACTGAAGCTTTCTTT. It yields the protein CASSFGQGGLNTEAFF.

The chain carries TRBV5-1 and TRBJ2-1, with 11 bases lining up with TRBD1. J gave up 7 bases and V 4 bases, and 10 bases lay outside the gene matches. The length of the CDR3 is 16 residues. The germline CDR1 and CDR2 sequences are SGHRS and YFSETQ. This chain's CDR3 is CASSVRTGTGGNEQFF. The CDR3 bases are TGCGCCAGCAGCGTAAGAACCGGGACAGGGGGTAATGAGCAGTTCTTC.

Notes on this clonotype: It may be a read error: a sequence one base away is much more abundant. The J gene is TRBJ1-1, the V gene TRBV5-1; D remains ambiguous. V dropped 1 base and J dropped 2 bases, with 6 bases sitting between them. The CDR3 sequence is 13 residues long. Germline V gene data show CDR1 as SGHRS and CDR2 as YFSETQ. The chain's CDR3 is CASSLFANTEAFF. For the CDR3, the DNA is TGCGCCAGCAGCTTGTTCGCAAACACTGAAGCTTTCTTT.

There are many counts of this clonotype. The chain uses TRBV6-2 or TRBV6-3 and TRBJ2-2, with TRBD2 matching over 8 bases. CDR1 is MNHEY and CDR2 is SVGEGT in the germline V gene. The CDR3 loop spans 18 amino acids. With 5 bases clipped from V and 0 bases from J, the junction kept 11 bases outside the gene matches. The CDR3 DNA reads as TGTGCCAGCAGTACCCGGGCGCTAGCGGGCGCGAACACCGGGGAGCTGTTTTTT. As protein: CASSTRALAGANTGELFF.

This clonotype was detected many times. V and J are TRBV7-2 and TRBJ2-3; D is undetermined. CDR1 SGHTA and CDR2 FQGNSA come from the germline V gene. The CDR3 extends over 13 amino acids. Trimming removed 2 bases at V and 3 bases at J, with 6 bases between. CDR3 protein: CASSLLVTDTQYF. CDR3 DNA sequence: TGTGCCAGCAGCTTACTAGTTACAGATACGCAGTATTTT.

There are many counts of this clonotype. This chain joins TRBV6-6 and TRBJ1-2; TRBD1 matches at 9 bases. The germline CDR1 and CDR2 sequences are MNHNY and SVGAGI (reference sequence). Trimming took 6 bases from V and 7 from J; bases not matched to a gene: 12. The CDR3 loop spans 15 amino acids. CDR3 in DNA: TGTGCCAGCAGCCCCCTTACAGGGGGCAAGGGTGGCTACACCTTC. It codes for CASSPLTGGKGGYTF.

This clonotype came up many times. The chain joins TRBV20-1 to TRBJ2-7, with TRBD2 matching over 7 bases. Germline trimming cut 6 bases from V and 5 bases from J; bases unmatched to any gene: 13. The germline CDR1 and CDR2 sequences are DFQATT and SNEGSKA (reference sequence). The CDR3 totals 14 residues. The CDR3 nucleotides are TGCAGTGCCCCCATGGGGACTACTCCTAACGAGCAGTACTTC. Its protein is CSAPMGTTPNEQYF.

This clonotype came up many times. The V and J genes are TRBV6-4 and TRBJ2-1, with 13 bases aligning to TRBD2. V was pared by 2 bases and J by 10 bases, with 8 bases of the junction left unmatched. Germline-derived CDR1 and CDR2 are MRHNA and SNTAGT. The CDR3 totals 16 residues. The CDR3 bases are TGTGCCAGCAGTGACCGAACTAGCGGGGGGGCCCGAGAGCAGTTCTTC. Its protein product is CASSDRTSGGAREQFF.